These T cell receptor beta chains were read from a single sample in a study of siplizumab effects on memory and regulatory T cells. Data came from immunoSEQ multiplex PCR; TCRdb stores just in-frame clones and leaves some out. The profile shows 50,000 to 70,000 clones, 90% to 97% of them singletons. The sample was naive CD8+ T cells sorted from blood. All receptors derive from a human donor in good health. The conserved cysteine and the conserved F or W are not part of the CDR3 here.

CDR3aa	v_gene	j_gene
ASSLDSGGLTDTQY	TRBV7-6	TRBJ2-3
ASSSGTGLDTQY	TRBV7-2	TRBJ2-3
ASSPSVGTTIEETQY	TRBV7-7	TRBJ2-5
ASSKAGAPYYGYT	TRBV21-1	TRBJ1-2
ASSPTGSESLLYGYT	TRBV27	TRBJ1-2
ASSWTGMNTEAF	TRBV6-5	TRBJ1-1
ASSWGRETGELF	TRBV27	TRBJ2-2
ASSQVSIQGNEQF	TRBV4-2	TRBJ2-1
ASSLGQGKGNEQF	TRBV11-2	TRBJ2-1
ASSLYPGNTIY	TRBV11-3	TRBJ1-3
ASSQAFRDRDYNSPLH	TRBV4-2	TRBJ1-6
ASRGTAYEQY	TRBV27	TRBJ2-7